This T cell receptor (beta chain) was documented in a study of blood T cells in healthy people across ages. Study results and caveats: Unsorted PBMCs blocked a conclusive comparison of naive and antigen-experienced cells.

PCR was performed a second time for about 7 to 11 cycles using a sample-barcoded 5' primer and a J-beta primer mix. There were at least 3 million CDR3-containing paired-end reads obtained from each sample. TCRdb redid the calling of the 5' RACE reads with MiXCR, one entry per CDR3 protein. The top ten hold under 8.5% of the sample, which has 1,500,000 or so distinct CDR3 sequences, almost 60% seen once. Comments on this clonotype: Its antigen is unidentified.

The germline V and J ends were trimmed by 6 bases and 4 bases, with 19 bases remaining between them. The CDR3 is made up of 15 amino acids. Germline V gives CDR1 MNHNS, CDR2 SASEGT. The gene calls are TRBV6-1 and TRBJ2-7; D may match TRBD1 or TRBD2 (6 bases each). Sequencing was done on a sample of blood. The TCR was taken from a man aged 18-30 years in good health. This CDR3 is CASRVQGGTSYEQYF. CDR3 bases: TGTGCCAGCAGAGTACAGGGCGGGACCTCTTACGAGCAGTACTTC.